The entry below describes one T cell receptor (beta chain). PCR primers comprised 60 Vbeta and 13 Jbeta primers. TCRdb's copy holds only in-frame clones and misses some; the assay was immunoSEQ multiplex PCR. The data show 180,000 or so clones, around 76% seen once. V was trimmed by 5 bases and J by 2 bases, leaving 15 bases between them. The CDR3 spans 16 residues. Germline lookup yields CDR1 PRHDT and CDR2 FYEKMQ (reference sequence). The sample originates from a study of cytomegalovirus exposure and HLA in healthy donors. The sequenced material came from PBMCs. The sequence derives from a woman aged 25 to 39 in good health and CMV-seropositive. The V call is TRBV13, the J call TRBJ2-2; D possibly corresponds to TRBD2 (6 bases). CDR3 protein: CASSHPGEANTGELFF. The CDR3 coding sequence is TGTGCCAGCAGCCACCCGGGAGAGGCCAACACCGGGGAGCTGTTTTTT.